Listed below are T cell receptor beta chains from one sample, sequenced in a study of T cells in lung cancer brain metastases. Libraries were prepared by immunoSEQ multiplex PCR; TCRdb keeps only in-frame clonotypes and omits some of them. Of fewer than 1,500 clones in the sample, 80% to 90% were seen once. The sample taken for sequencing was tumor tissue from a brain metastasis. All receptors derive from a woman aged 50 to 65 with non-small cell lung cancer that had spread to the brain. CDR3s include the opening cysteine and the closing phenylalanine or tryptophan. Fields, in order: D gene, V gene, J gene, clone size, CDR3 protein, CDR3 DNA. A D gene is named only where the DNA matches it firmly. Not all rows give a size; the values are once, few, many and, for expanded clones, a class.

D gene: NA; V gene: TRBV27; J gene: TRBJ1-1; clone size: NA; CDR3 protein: CASRENRVSSPEAFF; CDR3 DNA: TGTGCCAGCCGAGAAAACAGGGTTAGTAGCCCTGAAGCTTTCTTT
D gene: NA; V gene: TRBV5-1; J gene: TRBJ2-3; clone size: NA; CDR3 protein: CASSLEGLTDTQYF; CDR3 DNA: TGCGCCAGCAGCTTGGAAGGGCTCACAGATACGCAGTATTTT
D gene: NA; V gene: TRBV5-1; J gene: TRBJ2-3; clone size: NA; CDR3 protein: CASEQGSSTDTQYF; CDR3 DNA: TGCGCCAGCGAACAGGGTTCTAGCACAGATACGCAGTATTTT
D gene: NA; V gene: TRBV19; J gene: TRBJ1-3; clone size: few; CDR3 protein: CASSRVLHSGNTIYF; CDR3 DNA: TGTGCCAGTAGTAGAGTCCTTCACTCTGGAAACACCATATATTTT
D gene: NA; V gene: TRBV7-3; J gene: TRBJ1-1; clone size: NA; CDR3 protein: CASSLQRNTEAFF; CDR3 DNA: TGTGCCAGCAGCTTACAGAGGAACACTGAAGCTTTCTTT
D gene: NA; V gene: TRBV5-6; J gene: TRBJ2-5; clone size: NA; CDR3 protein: CASSPAGGPQYF; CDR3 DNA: TGTGCCAGCAGCCCGGCCGGGGGACCCCAGTACTTC
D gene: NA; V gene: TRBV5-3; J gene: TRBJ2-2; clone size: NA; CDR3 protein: CARSNKNPLNTGELFF; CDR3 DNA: TGTGCCAGAAGCAACAAGAATCCCTTGAACACCGGGGAGCTGTTTTTT
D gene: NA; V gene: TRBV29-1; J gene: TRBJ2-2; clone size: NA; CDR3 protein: CSAGEGGTGELFF; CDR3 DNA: TGCAGCGCGGGAGAGGGTGGCACCGGGGAGCTGTTTTTT
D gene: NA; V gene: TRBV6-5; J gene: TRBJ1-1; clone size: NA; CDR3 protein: CASSPRAPAKAFF; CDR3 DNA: TGTGCCAGCAGTCCCCGGGCCCCTGCTAAAGCTTTCTTT
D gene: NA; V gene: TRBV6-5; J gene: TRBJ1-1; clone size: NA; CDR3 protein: CASSYLQGNTEAFF; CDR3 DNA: TGTGCCAGCAGTTACCTTCAGGGGAACACTGAAGCTTTCTTT
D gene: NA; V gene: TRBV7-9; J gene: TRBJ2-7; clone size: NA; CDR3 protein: CASSLAGDYEQYF; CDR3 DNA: TGTGCCAGCAGCTTAGCCGGGGACTACGAGCAGTACTTC
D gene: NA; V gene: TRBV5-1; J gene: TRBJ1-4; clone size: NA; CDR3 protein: CASSLAGPGGKLFF; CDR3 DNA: TGCGCCAGCAGCTTGGCAGGACCGGGTGGAAAACTGTTTTTT
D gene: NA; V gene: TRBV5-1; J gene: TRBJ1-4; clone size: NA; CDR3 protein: CASSYSWTPTGEKLFF; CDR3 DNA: TGCGCCAGCAGCTATTCTTGGACCCCAACGGGGGAAAAACTGTTTTTT
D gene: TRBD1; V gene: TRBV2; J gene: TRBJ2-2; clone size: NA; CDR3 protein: CASRSTGFSLVAFTGELFF; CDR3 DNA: TGTGCCAGCAGATCGACAGGGTTCAGCTTGGTCGCCTTCACCGGGGAGCTGTTTTTT
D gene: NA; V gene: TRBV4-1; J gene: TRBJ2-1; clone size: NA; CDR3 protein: CASRGLDNEQFF; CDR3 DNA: TGCGCCAGCAGGGGATTAGACAATGAGCAGTTCTTC
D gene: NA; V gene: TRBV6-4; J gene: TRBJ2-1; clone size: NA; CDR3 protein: CASSVFPLGGGSYNEQFF; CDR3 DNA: TGTGCCAGCAGTGTGTTCCCTTTAGGGGGAGGGTCCTACAATGAGCAGTTCTTC
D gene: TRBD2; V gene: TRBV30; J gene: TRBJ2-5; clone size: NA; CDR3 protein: CTWSEGLEGETQYF; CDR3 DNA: TGTACCTGGAGTGAGGGACTAGAGGGTGAGACCCAGTACTTC
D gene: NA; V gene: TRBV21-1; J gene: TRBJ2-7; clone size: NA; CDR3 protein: CASSRPGLADSF; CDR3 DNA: TGTGCCAGCAGCAGGCCGGGACTAGCGGACTCCTTC
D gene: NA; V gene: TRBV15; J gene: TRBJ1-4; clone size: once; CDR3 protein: CATSRDVTAYNEKLFF; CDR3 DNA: TGTGCCACCAGCAGAGACGTAACAGCCTATAATGAAAAACTGTTTTTT
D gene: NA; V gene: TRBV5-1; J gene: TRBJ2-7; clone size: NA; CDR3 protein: CASSPGAVTYEQYF; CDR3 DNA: TGCGCCAGCAGCCCAGGGGCGGTAACCTACGAGCAGTACTTC
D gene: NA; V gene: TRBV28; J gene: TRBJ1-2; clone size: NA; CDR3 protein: CASSLASGGSNYGYTF; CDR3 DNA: TGTGCCAGCAGTTTAGCTTCGGGCGGATCTAACTATGGCTACACCTTC
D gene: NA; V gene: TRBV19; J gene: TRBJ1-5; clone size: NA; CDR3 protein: CASRTQGISNQPQHF; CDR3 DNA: TGTGCCAGTAGGACCCAGGGGATTAGCAATCAGCCCCAGCATTTT
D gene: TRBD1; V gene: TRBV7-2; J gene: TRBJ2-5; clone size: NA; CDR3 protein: CASSLIAGQGTQYF; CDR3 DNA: TGTGCCAGCAGCTTAATTGCGGGACAGGGGACCCAGTACTTC
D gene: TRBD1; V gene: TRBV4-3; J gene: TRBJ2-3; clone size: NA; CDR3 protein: CASSQENDGTGAGYTQYF; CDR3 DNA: TGCGCCAGCAGCCAAGAAAATGACGGGACAGGGGCCGGGTATACGCAGTATTTT
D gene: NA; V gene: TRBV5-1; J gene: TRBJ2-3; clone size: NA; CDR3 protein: CASSAGLSTDTQYF; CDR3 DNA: TGCGCCAGCAGCGCGGGACTCAGCACAGATACGCAGTATTTT
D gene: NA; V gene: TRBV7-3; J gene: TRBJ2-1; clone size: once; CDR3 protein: CASSLTKENEQFF; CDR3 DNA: TGTGCCAGCAGCTTAACCAAGGAGAATGAGCAGTTCTTC
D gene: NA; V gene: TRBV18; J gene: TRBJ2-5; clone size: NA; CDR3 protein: CASSEDSSGGTQYF; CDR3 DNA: TGTGCCAGCTCAGAGGACAGTAGCGGAGGGACCCAGTACTTC
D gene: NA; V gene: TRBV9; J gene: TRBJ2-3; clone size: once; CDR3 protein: CASSVGSALDTDTQYF; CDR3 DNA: TGTGCCAGCAGCGTAGGGTCTGCACTCGACACAGATACGCAGTATTTT
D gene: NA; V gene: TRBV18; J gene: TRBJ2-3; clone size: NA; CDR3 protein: CASSLPGGPDTQYF; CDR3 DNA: TGTGCCAGCTCACTTCCTGGGGGACCCGATACGCAGTATTTT
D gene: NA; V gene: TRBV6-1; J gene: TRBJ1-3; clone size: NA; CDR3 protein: CASSEVETGRNTIYF; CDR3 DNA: TGTGCCAGCAGTGAAGTAGAAACAGGTCGAAACACCATATATTTT
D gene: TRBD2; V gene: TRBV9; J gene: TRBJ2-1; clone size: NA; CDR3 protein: CASSVDLLAGVRNEQFF; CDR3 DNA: TGTGCCAGCAGCGTAGACCTCCTAGCGGGAGTCAGGAATGAGCAGTTCTTC
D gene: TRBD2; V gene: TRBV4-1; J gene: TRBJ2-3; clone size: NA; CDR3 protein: CASSPSSSGSLFTQYF; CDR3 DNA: TGCGCCAGCAGCCCTTCCTCTAGCGGGAGCTTGTTTACGCAGTATTTT
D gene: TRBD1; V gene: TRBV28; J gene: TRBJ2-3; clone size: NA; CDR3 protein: CASSLAGGSDTQYF; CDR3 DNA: TGTGCCAGCAGTTTAGCAGGGGGCTCAGATACGCAGTATTTT
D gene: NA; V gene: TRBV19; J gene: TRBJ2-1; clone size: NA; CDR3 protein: CASSMSSWAEQFF; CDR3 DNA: TGTGCCAGTAGTATGTCCAGCTGGGCTGAGCAGTTCTTC
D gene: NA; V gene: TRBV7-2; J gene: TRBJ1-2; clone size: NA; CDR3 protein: CASSFVTDRTYGYTF; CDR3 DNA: TGTGCCAGCAGCTTCGTCACCGACAGGACATATGGCTACACCTTC